This record covers a single T cell receptor (beta chain). Original handling: Scientists estimated how many nucleated cells there were by amplifying reference gene primers. Repertoires were generated with immunoSEQ multiplex PCR, while TCRdb's copy carries only in-frame clones and drops some. That table supplies the V and J calls and clone size; D and trimming were determined from the DNA. The sample consists of more than 110,000 clones, 84% of them appearing once. The V gene's germline CDR1 is SGHDT and CDR2 YYEEEE. V dropped 4 bases and J dropped 4; count of bases not matched to a gene: 11. The CDR3 totals 17 residues. The data were obtained in a study of blood T cell repertoires in COVID-19. Study-level background: Acute and convalescent COVID-19 specimens originated in the United States, Italy and Spain. PBMCs, B-cell-depleted T cells, or T cells provided the cDNA or gDNA that made up the material.

Sequencing input: peripheral blood. This receptor was obtained from a human donor in a cohort sampled during active COVID-19. The chain employs TRBV5-6 and TRBJ2-2; 9 bases agree with TRBD1. CDR3 sequence (DNA): TGTGCCAGCAGCCTGGAGGGGGTGACAGGGGGCACCGGGGAGCTGTTTTTT. This encodes CASSLEGVTGGTGELFF. Complete variable domain (other parts from reference TRBV5-6 and TRBJ2-2): DAGVTQSPTHLIKTRGQQVTLRCSPKSGHDTVSWYQQALGQGPQFIFQYYEEEERQRGNFPDRFSGHQFPNYSSELNVNALLLGDSALYLCASSLEGVTGGTGELFFGEGSRLTVL.